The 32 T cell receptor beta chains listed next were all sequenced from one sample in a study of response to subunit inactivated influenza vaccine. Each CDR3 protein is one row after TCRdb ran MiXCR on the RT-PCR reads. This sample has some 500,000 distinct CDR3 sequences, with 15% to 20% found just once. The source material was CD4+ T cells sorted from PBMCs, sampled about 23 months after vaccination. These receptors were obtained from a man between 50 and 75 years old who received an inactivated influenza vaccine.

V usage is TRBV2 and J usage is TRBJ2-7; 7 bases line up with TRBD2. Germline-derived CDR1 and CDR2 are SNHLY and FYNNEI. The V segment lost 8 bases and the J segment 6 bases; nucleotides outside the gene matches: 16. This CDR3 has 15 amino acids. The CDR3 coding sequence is TGTGCCAGCGGGGGGGACCCGTCGGAGGAAGGCGAGCAGTACTTC. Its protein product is CASGGDPSEEGEQYF.

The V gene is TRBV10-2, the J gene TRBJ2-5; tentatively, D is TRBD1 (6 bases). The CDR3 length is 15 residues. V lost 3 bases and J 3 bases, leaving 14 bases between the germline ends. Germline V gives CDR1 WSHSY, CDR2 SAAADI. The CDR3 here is CASSELNRGKETQYF. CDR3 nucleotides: TGCGCCAGCAGTGAACTTAATAGGGGGAAAGAGACCCAGTACTTC.

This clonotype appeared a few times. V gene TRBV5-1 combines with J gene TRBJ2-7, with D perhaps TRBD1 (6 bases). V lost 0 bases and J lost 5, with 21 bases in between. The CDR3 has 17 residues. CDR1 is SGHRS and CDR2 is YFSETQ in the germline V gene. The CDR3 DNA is TGCGCCAGCAGCTTGGGATCGAGTGGCAGGGGAAGTCACGAGCAGTACTTC. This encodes CASSLGSSGRGSHEQYF.

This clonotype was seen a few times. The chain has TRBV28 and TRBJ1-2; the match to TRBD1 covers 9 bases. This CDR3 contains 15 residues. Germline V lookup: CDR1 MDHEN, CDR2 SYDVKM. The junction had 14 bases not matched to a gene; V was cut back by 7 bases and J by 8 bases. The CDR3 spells CASKRVGTGTFGYTF. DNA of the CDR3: TGTGCCAGCAAGAGGGTCGGGACAGGGACCTTCGGCTACACCTTC.

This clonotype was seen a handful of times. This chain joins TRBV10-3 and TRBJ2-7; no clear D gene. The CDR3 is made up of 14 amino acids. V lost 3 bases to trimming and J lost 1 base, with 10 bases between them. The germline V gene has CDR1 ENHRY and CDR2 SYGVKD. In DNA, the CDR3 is TGTGCCATCAGTGATGTTCGGTCGTCCTACGAGCAGTACTTC. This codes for CAISDVRSSYEQYF.

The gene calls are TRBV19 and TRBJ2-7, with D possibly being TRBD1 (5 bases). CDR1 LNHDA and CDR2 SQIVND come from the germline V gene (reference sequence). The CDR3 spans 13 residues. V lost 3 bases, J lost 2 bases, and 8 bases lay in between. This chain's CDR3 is CASSIKQAYEQYF. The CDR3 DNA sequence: TGTGCCAGTAGTATTAAACAGGCCTACGAGCAGTACTTC.

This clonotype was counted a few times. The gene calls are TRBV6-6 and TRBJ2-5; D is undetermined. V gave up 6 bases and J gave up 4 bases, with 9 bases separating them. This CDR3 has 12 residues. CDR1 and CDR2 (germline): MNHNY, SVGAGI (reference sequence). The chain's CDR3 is CASRDQGETQYF. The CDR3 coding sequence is TGTGCCAGCAGGGATCAAGGAGAGACCCAGTACTTC.

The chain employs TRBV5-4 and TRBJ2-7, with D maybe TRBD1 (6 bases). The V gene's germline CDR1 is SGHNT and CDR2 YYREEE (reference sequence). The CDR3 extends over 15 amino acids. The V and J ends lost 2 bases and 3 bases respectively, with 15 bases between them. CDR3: CASSLGAGDIYEQYF. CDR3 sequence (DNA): TGTGCCAGCAGCTTAGGGGCAGGGGATATCTACGAGCAGTACTTC.

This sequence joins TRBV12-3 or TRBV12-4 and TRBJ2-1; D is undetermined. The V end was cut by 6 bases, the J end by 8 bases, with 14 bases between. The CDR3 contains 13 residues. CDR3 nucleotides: TGTGCCAGCAGGGGGTCTGTTAGGCATGAGCAGTTCTTC. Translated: CASRGSVRHEQFF.

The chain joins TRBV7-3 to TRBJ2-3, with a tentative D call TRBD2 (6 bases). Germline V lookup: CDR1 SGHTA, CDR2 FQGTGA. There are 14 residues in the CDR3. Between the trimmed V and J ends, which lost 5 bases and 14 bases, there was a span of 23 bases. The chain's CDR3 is CASSPHHGAGSPYF. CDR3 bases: TGTGCCAGCAGCCCACACCACGGGGCGGGAAGCCCGTATTTT.

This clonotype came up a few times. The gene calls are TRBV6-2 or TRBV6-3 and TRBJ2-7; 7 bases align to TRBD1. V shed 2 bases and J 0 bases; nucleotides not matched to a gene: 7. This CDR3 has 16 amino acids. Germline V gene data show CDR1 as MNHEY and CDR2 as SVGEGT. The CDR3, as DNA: TGTGCCAGCAGTTACCGTTCGGACAGGAGCTCCTACGAGCAGTACTTC. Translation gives CASSYRSDRSSYEQYF.

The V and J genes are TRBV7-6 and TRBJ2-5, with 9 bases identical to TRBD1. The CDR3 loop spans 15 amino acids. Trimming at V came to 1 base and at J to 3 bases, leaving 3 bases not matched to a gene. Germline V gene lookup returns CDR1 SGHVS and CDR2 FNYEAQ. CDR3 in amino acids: CASSLVGTGKETQYF. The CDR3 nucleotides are TGTGCCAGCAGCTTAGTCGGGACAGGGAAAGAGACCCAGTACTTC.

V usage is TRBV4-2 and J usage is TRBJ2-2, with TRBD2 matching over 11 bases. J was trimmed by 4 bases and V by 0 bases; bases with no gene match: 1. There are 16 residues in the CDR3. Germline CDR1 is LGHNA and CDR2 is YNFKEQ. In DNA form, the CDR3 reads TGTGCCAGCAGCCAAGATAGCGGGGGGGCCACCGGGGAGCTGTTTTTT. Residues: CASSQDSGGATGELFF.

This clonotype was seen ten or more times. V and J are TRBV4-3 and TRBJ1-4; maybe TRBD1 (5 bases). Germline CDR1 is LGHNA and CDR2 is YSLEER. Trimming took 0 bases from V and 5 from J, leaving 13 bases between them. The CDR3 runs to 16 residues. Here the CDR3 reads CASSQESGLRNEKLFF. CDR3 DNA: TGCGCCAGCAGCCAAGAATCGGGACTGAGAAATGAAAAACTGTTTTTT.

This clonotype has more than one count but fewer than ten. CDR3 in amino acids: CASSRMAGRIHEQYF. The DNA for the CDR3 is TGTGCCAGCAGTCGAATGGCCGGGAGGATCCACGAGCAGTACTTC. V and J are TRBV27 and TRBJ2-7, with TRBD2 matching 7 bases. Germline V gene sequence: CDR1 MNHEY, CDR2 SMNVEV (reference sequence). Trimming cost V 5 bases and J 5 bases; bases outside gene matches: 12. The CDR3 sequence is 15 residues long.

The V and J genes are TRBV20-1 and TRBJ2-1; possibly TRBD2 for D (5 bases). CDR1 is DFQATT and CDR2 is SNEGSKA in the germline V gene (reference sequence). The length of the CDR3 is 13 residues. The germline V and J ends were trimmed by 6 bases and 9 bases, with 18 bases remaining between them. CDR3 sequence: CSATRVWEGEQFF. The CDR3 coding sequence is TGCAGTGCCACGCGGGTGTGGGAAGGTGAGCAGTTCTTC.

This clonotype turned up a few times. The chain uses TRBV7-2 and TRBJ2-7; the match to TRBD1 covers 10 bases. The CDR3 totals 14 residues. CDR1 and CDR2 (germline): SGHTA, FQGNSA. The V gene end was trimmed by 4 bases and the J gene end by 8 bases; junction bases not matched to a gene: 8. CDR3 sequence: CASSSRQGAPKQYF. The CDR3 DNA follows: TGTGCCAGCAGCTCCCGACAGGGGGCCCCCAAGCAGTACTTC.

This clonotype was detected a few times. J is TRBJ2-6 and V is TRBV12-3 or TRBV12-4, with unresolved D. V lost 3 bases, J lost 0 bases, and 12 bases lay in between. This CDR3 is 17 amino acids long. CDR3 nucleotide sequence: TGTGCCAGCAGTTTTAGGCGGCCTAGCTCTGGGGCCAACGTCCTGACTTTC. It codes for CASSFRRPSSGANVLTF.

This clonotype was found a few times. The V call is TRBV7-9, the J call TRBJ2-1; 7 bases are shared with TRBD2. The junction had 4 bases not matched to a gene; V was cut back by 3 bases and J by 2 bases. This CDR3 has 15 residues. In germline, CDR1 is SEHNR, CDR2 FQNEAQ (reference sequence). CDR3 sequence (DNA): TGTGCCAGCAGCTTTCGCGGGAGAACCTACAATGAGCAGTTCTTC. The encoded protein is CASSFRGRTYNEQFF.

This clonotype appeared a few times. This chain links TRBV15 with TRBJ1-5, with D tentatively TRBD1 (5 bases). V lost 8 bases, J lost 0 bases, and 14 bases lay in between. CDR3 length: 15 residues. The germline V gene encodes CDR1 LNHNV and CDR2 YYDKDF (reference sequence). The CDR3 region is CATGSQGYSNQPQHF. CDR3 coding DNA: TGTGCCACCGGGTCCCAGGGTTATAGCAATCAGCCCCAGCATTTT.

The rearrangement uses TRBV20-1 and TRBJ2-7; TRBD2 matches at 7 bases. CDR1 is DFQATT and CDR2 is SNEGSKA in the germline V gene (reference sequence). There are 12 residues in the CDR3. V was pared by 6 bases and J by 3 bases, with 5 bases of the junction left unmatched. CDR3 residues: CSANRDYYEQYF. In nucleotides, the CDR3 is TGCAGTGCCAACCGGGACTACTACGAGCAGTACTTC.

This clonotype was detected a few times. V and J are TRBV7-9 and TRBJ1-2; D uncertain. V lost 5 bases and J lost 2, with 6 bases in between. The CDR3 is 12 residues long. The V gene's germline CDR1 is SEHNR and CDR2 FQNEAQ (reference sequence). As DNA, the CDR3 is TGTGCCAGCAGCACGGACAACTATGGCTACACCTTC. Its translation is CASSTDNYGYTF.

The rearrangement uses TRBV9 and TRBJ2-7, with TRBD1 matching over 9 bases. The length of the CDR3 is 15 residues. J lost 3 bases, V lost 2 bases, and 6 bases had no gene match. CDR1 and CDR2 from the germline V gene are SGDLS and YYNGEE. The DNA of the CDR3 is TGTGCCAGCAGCGTTTCCGGGACAGGGATCTACGAGCAGTACTTC. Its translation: CASSVSGTGIYEQYF.

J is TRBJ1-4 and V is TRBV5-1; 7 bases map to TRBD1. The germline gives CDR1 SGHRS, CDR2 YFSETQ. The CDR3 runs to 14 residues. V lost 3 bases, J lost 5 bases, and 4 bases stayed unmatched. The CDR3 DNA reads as TGCGCCAGCAGCTCACAGGGGCTCAATGAAAAACTGTTTTTT. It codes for CASSSQGLNEKLFF.

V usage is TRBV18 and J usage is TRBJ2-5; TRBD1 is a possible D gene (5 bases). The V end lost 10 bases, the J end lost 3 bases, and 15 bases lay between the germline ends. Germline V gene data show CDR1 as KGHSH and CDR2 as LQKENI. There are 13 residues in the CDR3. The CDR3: CATAVGPEETQYF. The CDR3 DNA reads TGTGCCACCGCCGTGGGGCCGGAAGAGACCCAGTACTTC.

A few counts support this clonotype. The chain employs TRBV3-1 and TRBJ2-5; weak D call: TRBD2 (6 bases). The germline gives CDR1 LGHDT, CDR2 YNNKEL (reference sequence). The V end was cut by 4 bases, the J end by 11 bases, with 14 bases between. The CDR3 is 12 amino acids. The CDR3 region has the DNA TGTGCCAGCAGCCCACCCAAGGAGGGGCAGTACTTC. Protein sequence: CASSPPKEGQYF.

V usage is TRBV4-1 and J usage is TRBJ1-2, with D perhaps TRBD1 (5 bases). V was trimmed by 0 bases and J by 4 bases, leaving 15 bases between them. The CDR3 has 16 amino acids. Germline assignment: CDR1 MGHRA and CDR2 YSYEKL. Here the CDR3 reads CASSQDSGRMGYGYTF. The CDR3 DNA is TGCGCCAGCAGCCAAGATTCGGGACGAATGGGCTATGGCTACACCTTC.

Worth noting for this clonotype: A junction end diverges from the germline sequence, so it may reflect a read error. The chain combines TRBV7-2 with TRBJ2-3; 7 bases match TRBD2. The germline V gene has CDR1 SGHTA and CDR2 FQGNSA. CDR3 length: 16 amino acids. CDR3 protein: CASGLFNSGSTDTQYF. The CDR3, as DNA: TGTGCCAGCGGCTTATTTAATAGCGGGAGCACAGATACGCAGTATTTT.

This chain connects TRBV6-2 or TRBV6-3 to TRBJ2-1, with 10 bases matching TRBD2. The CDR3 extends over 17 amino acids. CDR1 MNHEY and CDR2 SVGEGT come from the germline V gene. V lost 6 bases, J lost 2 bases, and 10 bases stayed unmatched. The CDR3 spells CASSRNGLAATYNEQFF. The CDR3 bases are TGTGCCAGCAGCCGAAACGGACTAGCGGCTACCTACAATGAGCAGTTCTTC.

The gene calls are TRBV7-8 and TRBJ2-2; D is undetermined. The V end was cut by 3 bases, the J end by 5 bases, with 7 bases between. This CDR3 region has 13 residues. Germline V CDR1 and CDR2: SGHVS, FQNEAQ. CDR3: CASSFDWTGELFF. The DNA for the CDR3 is TGTGCCAGCAGCTTTGACTGGACCGGGGAGCTGTTTTTT. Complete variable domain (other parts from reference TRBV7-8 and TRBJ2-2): GAGVSQSPRYKVAKRGQDVALRCDPISGHVSLFWYQQALGQGPEFLTYFQNEAQLDKSGLPSDRFFAERPEGSVSTLKIQRTQQEDSAVYLCASSFDWTGELFFGEGSRLTVL.

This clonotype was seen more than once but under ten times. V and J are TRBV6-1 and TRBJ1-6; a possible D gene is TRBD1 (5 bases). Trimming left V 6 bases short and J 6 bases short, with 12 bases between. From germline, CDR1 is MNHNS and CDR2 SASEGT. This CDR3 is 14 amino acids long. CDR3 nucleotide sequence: TGTGCCAGCAGCTCCGGGGACGGTAATTCACCCCTCCACTTT. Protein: CASSSGDGNSPLHF.

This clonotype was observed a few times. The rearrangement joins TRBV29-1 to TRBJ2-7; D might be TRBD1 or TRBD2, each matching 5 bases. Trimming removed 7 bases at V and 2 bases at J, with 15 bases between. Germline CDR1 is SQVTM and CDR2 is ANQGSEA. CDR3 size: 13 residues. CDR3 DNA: TGCAGCGCAGGGACGTCAAGTCCCTACGAGCAGTACTTC. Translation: CSAGTSSPYEQYF.